The present T cell receptor beta chain was sequenced within a study of T cells in Graves' hyperthyroidism and ophthalmopathy. Study overall: Peripheral blood was obtained at initial diagnosis, preceding any treatment.

Points from the study as a whole: With a median lead of approximately six months before onset, the model predicted ophthalmopathy.

The CDR3 regions of TCR beta were amplified from RNA transcripts. Researchers ran a first-round RT-PCR on the TCR CDR3 using the HTBI primer set. TCRdb fed the multiplex PCR reads into MiXCR, producing one record per CDR3 protein. This table holds roughly 400,000 distinct CDR3 sequences, around 15% found once. This clonotype showed up many times. The target antigen is unknown. The material sequenced was blood. The TCR was taken from a man aged 50 to 60 with Graves' ophthalmopathy.

The CDR3 coding sequence is TGCAGCGTGGGGGGGGGCAGGGGAGGAACTGAAGCTTTCTTT. Protein sequence: CSVGGGRGGTEAFF. The chain has TRBV29-1 and TRBJ1-1, with D maybe TRBD1 (6 bases). Trimming left V 6 bases short and J 5 bases short, with 19 bases between. The CDR3 has 14 residues. Germline values: CDR1 SQVTM, CDR2 ANQGSEA.